This T cell receptor (beta chain) stems from a study of CD8+ T cells in alopecia areata. Study results and caveats: In lesional scalp, particularly from alopecia totalis/universalis, clonality was higher than in normal scalp. Only a single nonresponder existed, so baseline CD8+ expansion links stay unclear.

This clone was picked up a small number of times. Antigen: not known. cDNA prepared by RNA extraction and subsequent reverse transcription served as the template for sequencing. Here immunoSEQ multiplex PCR was the method, and the copy in TCRdb shows in-frame clones only, minus some. The sample yields around 180,000 clones, around three fifths seen once. Treatment specified: oral pan-JAK inhibitor, 5-10 mg twice daily. Germline values: CDR1 SQVTM, CDR2 ANQGSEA. The CDR3 loop spans 14 amino acids. Trimming took 6 bases from V and 6 from J; bases not matched to a gene: 9. The receptor was isolated from a human donor with alopecia areata. V and J are TRBV29-1 and TRBJ2-3, with 10 bases aligning to TRBD1. Sample: CD4+ T cells sorted from blood, taken around week 50, from a patient treated with tofacitinib. The CDR3 nucleotides read TGCAGCGTGACCAGGACAGGGGGTGCTGATACGCAGTATTTT. It is translated as CSVTRTGGADTQYF.